The source of this T cell receptor (beta chain) is a study of OX40 agonist ivuxolimab in advanced cancers. Regarding the study as a whole: Fewer expanded clones were found on average in CD4+ than in CD8+ T cells.

As to this clone: As yet, its antigen is unknown.

Sequencing used immunoSEQ multiplex PCR; TCRdb keeps in-frame clones, though not all of them. The sample contains approximately 84,000 clones, approximately 94% of which appear only once. This CDR3 contains 11 residues. Trimming took off 2 bases at V and 6 bases at J, with 4 bases between the two ends. CDR1 and CDR2 from the germline V gene are SGHDN and FVKESK. This clonotype was obtained from an adult with an advanced solid tumor such as melanoma, head and neck, liver or kidney cancer. This chain links TRBV14 with TRBJ1-1; D gene uncertain. The input for sequencing was CD4+ or CD8+ T cells sorted from blood, taken in a trial of the OX40 agonist ivuxolimab. CDR3 nucleotides: TGTGCCAGCAGCCAAAACCCTGAAGCTTTCTTT. It yields the protein CASSQNPEAFF.